Below, 18 T cell receptor beta chains from the same sample are listed, as sequenced in a study of T-cell reconstitution after alpha-beta-depleted transplantation in children. Unique molecular identifiers were built into the TCRbeta library. TCRdb passed the PCR reads through MiXCR, listing each CDR3 protein once. Of 700,000 to 950,000 distinct CDR3 sequences listed, 15% to 20% are singletons. The sequenced sample was PBMCs, mostly from graft donor cells, obtained 360 days after TCRalphabeta/CD19-depleted stem cell transplant. All receptors derive from a male patient under 18 who had a stem cell transplant for acute lymphoblastic leukemia, so the T cells may come from the graft donor.

This chain joins TRBV20-1 and TRBJ2-3; 8 positions agree with TRBD2. CDR3 size: 13 residues. V gave up 6 bases and J gave up 0 bases; unmatched junction bases: 2. CDR1 and CDR2 (germline): DFQATT, SNEGSKA (reference sequence). This chain's CDR3 is CSAERESTDTQYF. In DNA form, the CDR3 reads TGCAGTGCGGAGCGGGAGAGCACAGATACGCAGTATTTT.

The rearrangement joins TRBV3-1 to TRBJ2-1; 11 bases fit TRBD2. V shed 11 bases and J 4 bases; nucleotides not matched to a gene: 19. Germline CDR1 is LGHDT and CDR2 is YNNKEL (reference sequence). The CDR3 runs to 18 residues. CDR3 DNA sequence: TGTGCCTTCTGTTTAGGGATCGGACTAGCGGGTTTTTACAATGAGCAGTTCTTC. Its protein product is CAFCLGIGLAGFYNEQFF.

This clonotype was seen more than once but under ten times. The rearrangement uses TRBV18 and TRBJ2-3, with 8 bases identical to TRBD2. The CDR3 sequence is 17 residues long. V trimming: 4 bases; J trimming: 2 bases; junction bases outside the gene matches: 11. Germline V gene data show CDR1 as KGHSH and CDR2 as LQKENI. Here the CDR3 reads CASSLPPSGSNTDTQYF. In DNA, the CDR3 is TGTGCCAGCTCACTACCCCCTAGCGGGTCAAACACAGATACGCAGTATTTT.

CDR3 DNA: TGCGCCAGCAGCTCCTCGGACCAGGGCAGGAATTCACCCCTCCACTTT. It translates to CASSSSDQGRNSPLHF. This sequence joins TRBV5-1 and TRBJ1-6; a possible D gene is TRBD1 (5 bases). V lost 3 bases, J lost 7 bases, and 17 bases lay in between. CDR1 SGHRS and CDR2 YFSETQ come from the germline V gene. This CDR3 contains 16 residues.

This clonotype was seen a few times. This chain uses TRBV5-1 with TRBJ2-5, with 10 bases lining up with TRBD1. Trimming took 2 bases from V and 2 from J; bases not matched to a gene: 3. The CDR3 spans 15 residues. CDR1 SGHRS and CDR2 YFSETQ come from the germline V gene. CDR3 region: CASSLGTGDQETQYF. The CDR3 region has the DNA TGCGCCAGCAGCTTAGGGACAGGGGATCAAGAGACCCAGTACTTC.

This rearrangement joins TRBV6-1 to TRBJ1-5; no clear D. V was clipped by 3 bases and J by 6 bases, with 15 bases between them. CDR3 length: 15 residues. Germline values: CDR1 MNHNS, CDR2 SASEGT. DNA of the CDR3: TGTGCCAGCAGTGACGCCCGAGGGTATCCTCAGCCCCAGCATTTT. It specifies CASSDARGYPQPQHF.

In this sample, this clonotype turned up a few times. This chain connects TRBV11-2 to TRBJ2-7; D not certain. The CDR3 spans 14 residues. CDR1 SGHAT and CDR2 FQNNGV come from the germline V gene. V lost 0 bases to trimming and J lost 2 bases, with 8 bases between them. This CDR3 is CASSLEGYTYEQYF. The CDR3 DNA reads as TGTGCCAGCAGCTTAGAGGGATACACCTACGAGCAGTACTTC.

In this sample, this clonotype turned up a few times. The V call is TRBV2, the J call TRBJ2-1, with D perhaps matching TRBD2 (5 bases). The CDR3 loop spans 15 amino acids. The V gene lost 7 bases and the J gene lost 4 bases, with 17 bases spanning the gap. Germline CDR1 SNHLY, CDR2 FYNNEI. This CDR3 reads CASMEEELLYNEQFF. The CDR3 DNA sequence: TGTGCCAGCATGGAGGAGGAGTTATTATACAATGAGCAGTTCTTC.

This chain uses TRBV6-2 or TRBV6-3 with TRBJ2-1; 9 nucleotides align to TRBD1. CDR1 and CDR2 (germline): MNHEY, SVGEGT. J gave up 9 bases and V 7 bases, and 13 bases lay outside the gene matches. The CDR3 spans 15 residues. CDR3: CASNTPGQGLGEQFF. The CDR3 coding sequence is TGTGCCAGCAACACGCCGGGACAGGGATTGGGTGAGCAGTTCTTC.

The chain employs TRBV5-1 and TRBJ2-1, with D uncertain. CDR3 length: 13 residues. Germline-derived CDR1 and CDR2 are SGHRS and YFSETQ. Trimming stripped 4 bases from V and 6 bases from J, with 11 bases between. The CDR3 loop reads CASSPIQVNEQFF. In nucleotides, the CDR3 is TGCGCCAGCAGCCCCATTCAAGTCAATGAGCAGTTCTTC. The full variable domain, with the rest looked up from reference TRBV5-1 and TRBJ2-1, is KAGVTQTPRYLIKTRGQQVTLSCSPISGHRSVSWYQQTPGQGLQFLFEYFSETQRNKGNFPGRFSGRQFSNSRSEMNVSTLELGDSALYLCASSPIQVNEQFFGPGTRLTVL.

This clonotype has just a few counts. The J gene is TRBJ2-5, the V gene TRBV29-1; possibly TRBD2 for D (5 bases). Germline V CDR1 and CDR2: SQVTM, ANQGSEA. The CDR3 runs to 13 residues. V was clipped by 5 bases and J by 2 bases, with 12 bases between them. This CDR3 reads CSVLRWEQETQYF. The CDR3 DNA reads as TGCAGCGTTCTCCGGTGGGAGCAAGAGACCCAGTACTTC.

The chain links TRBV5-1 to TRBJ1-1, with 7 positions matching TRBD1. This CDR3 comprises 14 residues. Trimming cost V 2 bases and J 5 bases; bases outside gene matches: 6. In germline, CDR1 is SGHRS, CDR2 YFSETQ. The CDR3: CASSFEGAATEAFF. The CDR3 DNA follows: TGCGCCAGCAGCTTCGAGGGGGCGGCGACTGAAGCTTTCTTT.

This clonotype was recorded a few times. The chain employs TRBV27 and TRBJ2-1, with D perhaps TRBD1 or TRBD2 (5 bases each). The V and J ends lost 6 bases and 7 bases respectively, with 22 bases between them. Germline assignment: CDR1 MNHEY and CDR2 SMNVEV (reference sequence). CDR3 length equals 16 residues. CDR3 residues: CASSELGWGIGNEQFF. The DNA for the CDR3 is TGTGCCAGCAGCGAACTTGGCTGGGGGATAGGGAATGAGCAGTTCTTC.

J is TRBJ2-3 and V is TRBV5-4; tentative D call: TRBD2 (6 bases). Trimming removed 4 bases at V and 0 bases at J, with 12 bases between. The CDR3 has 15 amino acids. Germline V CDR1 and CDR2: SGHNT, YYREEE (reference sequence). CDR3 nucleotide sequence: TGTGCCAGCAGCCGTCCCGGGACTAGCACAGATACGCAGTATTTT. Translation gives CASSRPGTSTDTQYF.

This clonotype has a handful of counts. The V and J genes are TRBV7-8 and TRBJ1-5; D ambiguous. The germline gives CDR1 SGHVS, CDR2 FQNEAQ. This CDR3 is built from 14 residues. V was shortened by 2 bases and J by 6 bases, with 11 bases between the two germline ends. CDR3 DNA: TGTGCCAGCAGCTTAAGAAGTGGCGGTCAGCCCCAGCATTTT. Protein product: CASSLRSGGQPQHF.

CDR3 DNA: TGTGCCAGCAGCTTTGGGGGGGCCCCCTTCTACGAGCAGTACTTC. Encoded protein: CASSFGGAPFYEQYF. The V gene is TRBV5-6, the J gene TRBJ2-7; a weak D match, TRBD2 (7 bases). The germline V gene encodes CDR1 SGHDT and CDR2 YYEEEE. The CDR3 extends over 15 amino acids. Trimming took off 2 bases at V and 3 bases at J, with 15 bases between the two ends. Together with reference TRBV5-6 and TRBJ2-7, the CDR3 gives the full variable domain: DAGVTQSPTHLIKTRGQQVTLRCSPKSGHDTVSWYQQALGQGPQFIFQYYEEEERQRGNFPDRFSGHQFPNYSSELNVNALLLGDSALYLCASSFGGAPFYEQYFGPGTRLTVT.

This clonotype was counted only a few times. The chain is built from TRBV7-2 and TRBJ2-7, with TRBD1 matching over 8 bases. This CDR3 spans 17 amino acids. Germline CDR1 SGHTA, CDR2 FQGNSA. With V trimmed by 0 bases and J by 6 bases, 13 bases remained unmatched. DNA for the CDR3: TGTGCCAGCAGCTTAGCGCTAATATGGACAGGGAGTGGCGAGCAGTACTTC. Protein product: CASSLALIWTGSGEQYF. Supplemented by reference TRBV7-2 and TRBJ2-7, the full variable domain reads GAGVSQSPSNKVTEKGKDVELRCDPISGHTALYWYRQSLGQGLEFLIYFQGNSAPDKSGLPSDRFSAERTGGSVSTLTIQRTQQEDSAVYLCASSLALIWTGSGEQYFGPGTRLTVT.

In its sample, this clonotype was seen a few times. The chain combines TRBV7-9 with TRBJ1-6; 9 bases agree with TRBD1. Germline V gives CDR1 SEHNR, CDR2 FQNEAQ (reference sequence). The CDR3 extends over 17 amino acids. Trimming removed 5 bases from V and 1 base from J; junction bases left unmatched: 6. The CDR3 here is CASSTRTGVSYNSPLHF. CDR3 in DNA: TGTGCCAGCAGCACCCGGACAGGGGTGTCCTATAATTCACCCCTCCACTTT. The full variable domain, with the rest looked up from reference TRBV7-9 and TRBJ1-6, is DTGVSQNPRHKITKRGQNVTFRCDPISEHNRLYWYRQTLGQGPEFLTYFQNEAQLEKSRLLSDRFSAERPKGSFSTLEIQRTEQGDSAMYLCASSTRTGVSYNSPLHFGNGTRLTVT.